This T cell receptor (beta chain) originates from a study of T cell responses to AZD1222 COVID-19 vaccine. Whole-study results and caveats: Dominant CD4 TCR responses targeted spike regions 160-218 and 743-854.

Germline-derived CDR1 and CDR2 are KGHSH and LQKENI. The CDR3 length is 13 residues. Trimming removed 6 bases at V and 6 bases at J, with 14 bases between. Sequenced by immunoSEQ multiplex PCR; TCRdb stores in-frame clones only, minus some. The repertoire holds about 110,000 clones, with more than 90% as singletons. On this clone itself: Its antigen is still unknown.

Second-dose intervals near 4 or 12 weeks were combined. The rearrangement uses TRBV18 and TRBJ1-2, with D possibly being TRBD1 (5 bases). The clonotype was recovered from an adult who received the AZD1222 COVID-19 vaccine. The source was peripheral blood, collected 28 days after the second AZD1222 dose. CDR3 nucleotide sequence: TGTGCCAGCTCCCCCTCTCGGGGCGATGGCTACACCTTC. It is translated as CASSPSRGDGYTF.